Each of the 22 T cell receptor beta chains below was sequenced from the same sample in a study of T cell clonality in common variable immunodeficiency. Method: immunoSEQ multiplex PCR; TCRdb's copy keeps in-frame clones and lacks some. In total the sample includes approximately 40,000 clones, none of them seen once. The sample was peripheral blood mononuclear cells. These receptors all come from a person between 18 and 75 years old in good health.

This clone was recorded at least ten times. The CDR3 goes on 3 residues after the read ends, and that part is filled in from the germline J gene. The rearrangement uses TRBV10-3 and TRBJ2-5, with 10 bases lining up with TRBD2. V gave up 0 bases and J gave up 5 bases; unmatched junction bases: 0. CDR3 length: 14 residues. The germline gives CDR1 ENHRY, CDR2 SYGVKD. The part of the CDR3 DNA that was read is TGTGCCATCAGTGAGTCGACTAGCGGGGAGACC. Protein sequence: CAISESTSGET. The full CDR3 sequence reads CAISESTSGETQYF.

This clone appeared many times. Coverage ceases 3 residues before the CDR3 finishes, and the germline J gene fills in the end. The chain is built from TRBV5-4 and TRBJ2-3; 9 nucleotides line up with TRBD2. The junction had 12 bases not matched to a gene; V was cut back by 7 bases and J by 6 bases. The CDR3 contains 15 residues. Germline CDR1 is SGHNT and CDR2 is YYREEE (reference sequence). Here the CDR3 reads CASHPGGGREDTQYF. The sequenced part of the CDR3 DNA is TGTGCCAGCCATCCTGGGGGCGGGAGGGAGGATACG.

This clone was found many times. The read ends 3 residues early relative to the CDR3; the germline J gene fills the gap. The J gene is TRBJ2-7, the V gene TRBV7-2; D unclear. This CDR3 contains 13 residues. With 5 bases removed from V and 3 bases from J, the gap between germline ends came to 11 bases. Germline lookup yields CDR1 SGHTA and CDR2 FQGNSA. The DNA read from the CDR3 is TGTGCCAGCAGCCCAGAAACGGGCTACGAG. The encoded protein is CASSPETGYE. The complete CDR3 reads CASSPETGYEQYF.

There are many counts of this clone. The read is 3 residues too short to cover the CDR3 end, so that end is filled in from the germline J gene. The V call is TRBV7-8, the J call TRBJ1-5; possibly TRBD1 for D (5 bases). CDR3 length: 13 amino acids. Germline CDR1 reads SGHVS; CDR2 reads FQNEAQ. Deletions cut 4 bases from V and 5 bases from J, with 9 bases between. The covered CDR3 bases are TGTGCCAGCAGCTCCCTACAGGATCAGCCC. Translation gives CASSSLQDQP. In full, the CDR3 reads CASSSLQDQPQHF.

This clone has at least ten counts. The read halts 3 residues ahead of the CDR3 end, with the missing end drawn from the germline J gene. The chain combines TRBV12-3 or TRBV12-4 with TRBJ2-7, with a tentative D call TRBD1 (6 bases). The CDR3 spans 14 residues. V was shortened by 1 base and J by 2 bases, with 9 bases between the two germline ends. The CDR3 bases that were read are TGTGCCAGCAGTTTAGTTGGGGGCGCCTACGAG. It specifies CASSLVGGAYE. In full, the CDR3 is CASSLVGGAYEQYF.

This clone was recorded many times. Read sequence stops 3 residues before the CDR3 end, and the germline J gene provides the missing end. This chain links TRBV19 with TRBJ2-4, with D perhaps given as TRBD1 or TRBD2 (5 bases each). Germline CDR1 and CDR2: LNHDA and SQIVND (reference sequence). This CDR3 spans 15 amino acids. Trimming took 5 bases from V and 6 from J, leaving 17 bases between them. The CDR3 is CASSSRGVRGNIQYF. CDR3 DNA (partial): TGTGCCAGTAGTTCACGAGGGGTGCGAGGAAACATT.

This clone was seen many times. CDR3 amino acids: CASSKGLAGGSSYEQYF. Incomplete CDR3 DNA: TGTGCCAGCTCAAAGGGACTAGCGGGAGGAAGCTCCTACGAG. The chain uses TRBV7-8 and TRBJ2-7, with TRBD2 matching 15 bases. The CDR3 end is not reached by the read, which stops 3 residues before it; the germline J gene fills it in. Trimming removed 8 bases from V and 0 bases from J; junction bases left unmatched: 8. This CDR3 has 17 residues. Germline-derived CDR1 and CDR2 are SGHVS and FQNEAQ.

This clone was observed at least ten times. The CDR3 end falls 3 residues outside the read, so it is completed with the germline J gene. The chain uses TRBV20-1 and TRBJ1-1; 9 bases fit TRBD1. CDR1 and CDR2 (germline): DFQATT, SNEGSKA (reference sequence). The CDR3 covers 13 residues. V dropped 6 bases and J dropped 3; count of bases not matched to a gene: 5. The CDR3 region is CSAPGQGDTEAFF. The covered CDR3 bases are TGCAGTGCCCCGGGACAGGGAGACACTGAA.

A remark on this clone: The sequenced fragment ends 3 residues before the CDR3 boundary, so the rest is inferred from the germline J gene. The rearrangement links TRBV30 to TRBJ2-3; D is possibly TRBD1 (6 bases). Germline-derived CDR1 and CDR2 are GTSNPN and SVGIG (reference sequence). The CDR3 is 17 residues long. The sequenced CDR3 bases are TGTGCCTGGAGACGAAAACAAAAGGGGACATTCGCTGAGACG. It translates to CAWRRKQKGTFAET. The whole CDR3 sequence is CAWRRKQKGTFAETQYF.

The CDR3 sequence: CASSLEGDTQYF. Incomplete CDR3 DNA: TGTGCCAGCAGCTTAGAAGGAGATACG. The J gene is TRBJ2-3, the V gene TRBV7-9; D gene unclear. The CDR3 end falls 3 residues outside the read, so it is completed with the germline J gene. This CDR3 is 12 amino acids long. Germline CDR1 is SEHNR and CDR2 is FQNEAQ (reference sequence). V dropped 1 base and J dropped 5 bases, with 4 bases sitting between them.

This clone was counted many times. The sequenced CDR3 bases are TGTGCCAGCTCCGACTACACAGGGAACGGGGAAAAA. Its protein is CASSDYTGNGEK. The full CDR3 sequence reads CASSDYTGNGEKLFF. The rearrangement joins TRBV18 to TRBJ1-4; possibly TRBD1 for D (6 bases). The CDR3 goes on 3 residues after the read ends, and that part is filled in from the germline J gene. This CDR3 contains 15 residues. With 6 bases removed from V and 8 bases from J, the gap between germline ends came to 19 bases. In germline, CDR1 is KGHSH, CDR2 LQKENI.

This clone was observed at least ten times. The part of the CDR3 DNA that was read is TGTGCCAGCGCAGGAGTCTCCCATCAGCCC. It translates to CASAGVSHQP. The whole CDR3 is CASAGVSHQPQHF. V is TRBV27 and J is TRBJ1-5; D is undetermined. The read terminates 3 residues ahead of where the CDR3 ends, so the germline J gene completes it. The V and J ends lost 8 bases and 5 bases respectively, with 13 bases between them. Germline V gene data show CDR1 as MNHEY and CDR2 as SMNVEV (reference sequence). The CDR3 consists of 13 residues.

This clone showed up many times. The read finishes 3 residues shy of the CDR3 end, and the germline J gene is used to complete it. The V and J genes are TRBV13 and TRBJ2-3; 11 bases align to TRBD2. Per germline, CDR1 PRHDT and CDR2 FYEKMQ (reference sequence). Trimming removed 5 bases from V and 0 bases from J; junction bases left unmatched: 13. The CDR3 is 19 amino acids. CDR3 amino acids: CASSTSELAGAYSTDTQYF. The part of the CDR3 DNA that was read is TGTGCCAGCAGCACGTCAGAACTAGCGGGGGCTTATAGCACAGATACG.

This clone turned up a few times. This may be a read error: a much more frequent sequence differs by one nucleotide. The CDR3 goes on 3 residues after the read ends, and that part is filled in from the germline J gene. V is TRBV5-1 and J is TRBJ2-1; 11 bases map to TRBD2. Germline V gene lookup returns CDR1 SGHRS and CDR2 YFSETQ. After removal of 1 base from V and 8 bases from J, the junction contained 11 bases not matched to a gene. The CDR3 runs 17 residues. The sequenced CDR3 bases are TGCGCCAGCAGCTTGCGTACTAGCGGGAGCCTCTCCCATGAG. Translated: CASSLRTSGSLSHE. Given in full, the CDR3 is CASSLRTSGSLSHEQFF.

This clone was counted many times. Sequencing ends 3 residues short of the CDR3 end; the germline J gene provides the rest. This rearrangement joins TRBV20-1 to TRBJ1-5; D is ambiguous. The V gene lost 7 bases and the J gene lost 2 bases, with 9 bases spanning the gap. From germline, CDR1 is DFQATT and CDR2 SNEGSKA (reference sequence). The CDR3 covers 12 residues. CDR3 DNA, as far as it was read: TGCAGTGTGCGGCTGGGCAATCAGCCC. Translating it yields CSVRLGNQP. In full, the CDR3 is CSVRLGNQPQHF.

The table lists this clone with many counts. The CDR3 reads CSARGGSGSYEQYF. The sequenced CDR3 bases are TGCAGTGCTAGAGGCGGTAGCGGCTCCTACGAG. The chain links TRBV20-1 to TRBJ2-7, with D perhaps TRBD2 (6 bases). The read terminates 3 residues ahead of where the CDR3 ends, so the germline J gene completes it. V lost 1 base and J lost 0, with 10 bases in between. Per the germline V gene, CDR1 is DFQATT and CDR2 is SNEGSKA (reference sequence). The CDR3 sequence is 14 residues long.

This clone was counted ten times or more. The read terminates 3 residues ahead of where the CDR3 ends, so the germline J gene completes it. The chain couples TRBV20-1 to TRBJ2-5; 10 positions agree with TRBD2. From germline, CDR1 is DFQATT and CDR2 SNEGSKA (reference sequence). The V and J ends lost 0 bases and 1 base, in that order; junction bases with no gene match: 8. The CDR3 runs to 17 residues. Incomplete CDR3 DNA: TGCAGTGCTAGAGATCAACTAGCGGGGCCGATCCAAGAGACC. As protein: CSARDQLAGPIQET. The CDR3 reads in full as CSARDQLAGPIQETQYF.

This clone was observed a few times. The read comes to an end 3 residues before the CDR3 does, leaving the germline J gene to fill in the end. The V gene is TRBV7-6, the J gene TRBJ1-1; D gene unclear. Germline lookup yields CDR1 SGHVS and CDR2 FNYEAQ. The CDR3 is 15 amino acids. Trimming left V 0 bases short and J 0 bases short, with 8 bases between. CDR3 DNA (partial): TGTGCCAGCAGCTTAGCGGTGGCGGTGAACACTGAA. Protein product: CASSLAVAVNTE. The entire CDR3 sequence reads CASSLAVAVNTEAFF.

This clone was picked up many times. The observed sequence ends 3 residues before the CDR3 terminus, with the missing tail filled in from the germline J gene. The rearrangement joins TRBV19 to TRBJ2-5; D is unresolved. The length of the CDR3 is 14 residues. CDR1 and CDR2 (germline): LNHDA, SQIVND (reference sequence). V lost 3 bases, J lost 4 bases, and 12 bases lay in between. CDR3 DNA, as far as it was read: TGTGCCAGTAGTATGCACCGCGGTCGAGAGACC. Encoded protein: CASSMHRGRET. The CDR3 in full is CASSMHRGRETQYF.

At least ten counts were recorded for this clone. The CDR3 DNA, read in part, is TGTGCCAGCACCCTAGATGGTAACTACGAG. This encodes CASTLDGNYE. The entire CDR3 protein is CASTLDGNYEQYF. The J gene is TRBJ2-7, the V gene TRBV28; D is undetermined. The CDR3 extends 3 residues past the end of the read, so its final part is completed from the germline J gene. The CDR3 is 13 residues long. Trimming cost V 7 bases and J 3 bases, with 13 bases left between them. CDR1 and CDR2 from the germline V gene are MDHEN and SYDVKM. The full variable domain, its missing parts supplied by reference TRBV28 and TRBJ2-7, is DVKVTQSSRYLVKRTGEKVFLECVQDMDHENMFWYRQDPGLGLRLIYFSYDVKMKEKGDIPEGYSVSREKKERFSLILESASTNQTSMYLCASTLDGNYEQYFGPGTRLTVT.

This clone showed up many times. The read falls 3 residues short of the CDR3 end, and the missing part is taken from the germline J gene. The chain has TRBV5-1 and TRBJ2-7, with 9 bases lining up with TRBD1. The germline CDR1 and CDR2 sequences are SGHRS and YFSETQ. V lost 0 bases to trimming and J lost 4 bases; unmatched junction nucleotides: 8. The CDR3 loop spans 16 amino acids. The sequenced CDR3 bases are TGCGCCAGCAGCTTGGCCTCGGGACAGGGAATATACGAG. Protein sequence: CASSLASGQGIYE. The full CDR3 protein is CASSLASGQGIYEQYF.

This clone was seen repeatedly, ten times or more. Read sequence stops 3 residues before the CDR3 end, and the germline J gene provides the missing end. This chain joins TRBV30 and TRBJ1-1, with a tentative D call TRBD1 (6 bases). Germline CDR1 GTSNPN, CDR2 SVGIG (reference sequence). The V and J ends lost 0 bases and 7 bases respectively, with 9 bases between them. This CDR3 comprises 12 residues. The CDR3 bases that were read are TGTGCCTGGAGTGTGGGGGCTGGTGAA. Protein sequence: CAWSVGAGE. The CDR3 reads in full as CAWSVGAGEAFF.